This entry is about one T cell receptor (beta chain). The CDR3 spans 15 residues. The junction had 4 bases not matched to a gene; V was cut back by 4 bases and J by 5 bases. CDR1 and CDR2 (germline): LGHNA, YSLEER. This specimen comes from a study of blood T cell repertoires in COVID-19. As for the study in general: The origin of the acute and convalescent COVID-19 samples was the United States, Italy and Spain. Sources were T cells, B-cell-depleted T cells, or PBMCs; the material itself was cDNA or gDNA.

Sequenced by immunoSEQ multiplex PCR; TCRdb stores in-frame clones only, minus some. This table has some 190,000 clones, more than 75% appearing once. The chain is built from TRBV4-3 and TRBJ1-5; 11 nucleotides agree with TRBD1. The sequence came from an elderly woman with acute or convalescent COVID-19. Specimen: peripheral blood. The CDR3 loop reads CASSPGTGGYQPQHF. CDR3 DNA sequence: TGCGCCAGCAGCCCTGGGACAGGGGGTTATCAGCCCCAGCATTTT.